This T cell receptor (beta chain) was obtained from a study of blood T cells in healthy people across ages. Findings of the study overall: Long-lived donors had more naive CD4+ cells and higher diversity than aged donors.

V lost 6 bases, J lost 2 bases, and 12 bases lay in between. CDR3 length: 14 amino acids. Germline loops: CDR1 MNHEY, CDR2 SVGAGI. A second roughly 6 to 11 cycle PCR used barcoded and J-beta primers. TCRdb re-called the 5' RACE reads through MiXCR, storing one row per CDR3 protein. Of roughly 1,500,000 distinct CDR3 sequences in the sample, roughly 40% were seen once. In this sample, this clonotype turned up many times. Its antigen remains unknown. The J gene is TRBJ2-3, the V gene TRBV6-5; TRBD2 is a possible D gene (6 bases). The specimen was blood. This clonotype originated in a woman aged 18-35 years in good health. CDR3 bases: TGTGCCAGCAGCCTGATAGCGGCCACAGATACGCAGTATTTT. It encodes CASSLIAATDTQYF.